The clone carrying this T cell receptor (beta chain) was detected a few times. As yet, its antigen is unknown. Alongside a J-beta primer mix, a sample-barcoded 5' primer served in a second PCR lasting about 7 to 12 cycles. Every single cDNA molecule received a tag from a template-switch adaptor with 12 random nucleotides. From the 5' RACE reads, TCRdb called clonotypes with MiXCR, one entry per CDR3 protein. The table shows approximately 800,000 distinct CDR3 sequences, with 50% to 65% occurring only once. The data derive from a study of blood T cells in healthy people across ages. Overall study findings and caveats: Total diversity from one million sequenced T cells was likely underestimated. A strong correlation was found between TCR beta diversity and the percentage of naive T cells.

Per the germline V gene, CDR1 is SQVTM and CDR2 is ANQGSEA. Deletions cut 3 bases from V and 3 bases from J, with 5 bases between. This CDR3 region has 11 residues. The clonotype comes from a man aged 80 or over in good health. Sequencing was performed on blood. V and J are TRBV29-1 and TRBJ2-5; D not certain. CDR3 DNA: TGCAGCGTTGACAGGAAAGAGACCCAGTACTTC. As protein: CSVDRKETQYF.